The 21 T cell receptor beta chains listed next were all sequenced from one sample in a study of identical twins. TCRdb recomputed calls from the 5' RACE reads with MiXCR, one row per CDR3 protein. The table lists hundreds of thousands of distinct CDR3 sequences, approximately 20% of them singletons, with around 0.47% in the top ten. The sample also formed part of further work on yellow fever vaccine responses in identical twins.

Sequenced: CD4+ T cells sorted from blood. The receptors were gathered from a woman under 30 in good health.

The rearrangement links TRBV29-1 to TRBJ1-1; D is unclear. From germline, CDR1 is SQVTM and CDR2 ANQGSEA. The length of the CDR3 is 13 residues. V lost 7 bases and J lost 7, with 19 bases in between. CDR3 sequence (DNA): TGCAGCGCCCGACGGTTGGGCGGGGATGAAGCTTTCTTT. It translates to CSARRLGGDEAFF. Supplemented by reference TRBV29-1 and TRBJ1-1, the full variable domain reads SAVISQKPSRDICQRGTSLTIQCQVDSQVTMMFWYRQQPGQSLTLIATANQGSEATYESGFVIDKFPISRPNLTFSTLTVSNMSPEDSSIYLCSARRLGGDEAFFGQGTRLTVV.

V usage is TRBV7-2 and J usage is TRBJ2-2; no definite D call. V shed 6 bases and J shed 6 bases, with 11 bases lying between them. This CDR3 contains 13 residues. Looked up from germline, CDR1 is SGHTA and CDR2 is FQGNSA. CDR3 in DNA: TGTGCCAGCAGGCTCCCTAGGCCCGGGGAGCTGTTTTTT. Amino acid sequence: CASRLPRPGELFF.

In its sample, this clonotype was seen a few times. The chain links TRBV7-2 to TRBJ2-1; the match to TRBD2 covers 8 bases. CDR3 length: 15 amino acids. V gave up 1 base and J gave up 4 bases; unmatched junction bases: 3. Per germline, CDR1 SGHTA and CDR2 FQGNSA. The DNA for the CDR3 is TGTGCCAGCAGCTTAGGTAGCGGGACTTACAATGAGCAGTTCTTC. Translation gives CASSLGSGTYNEQFF.

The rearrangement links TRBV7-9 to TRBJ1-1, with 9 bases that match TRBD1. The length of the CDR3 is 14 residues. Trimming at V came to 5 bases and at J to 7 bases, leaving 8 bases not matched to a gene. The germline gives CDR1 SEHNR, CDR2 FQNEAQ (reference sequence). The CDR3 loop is CASSQGDRESEAFF. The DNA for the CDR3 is TGTGCCAGCAGCCAAGGGGACAGGGAGAGTGAAGCTTTCTTT.

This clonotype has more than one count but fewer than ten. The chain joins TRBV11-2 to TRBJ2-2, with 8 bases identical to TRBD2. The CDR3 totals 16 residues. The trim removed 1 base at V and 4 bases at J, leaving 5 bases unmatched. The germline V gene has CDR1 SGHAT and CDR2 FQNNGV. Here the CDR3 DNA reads TGTGCCAGCAGCTTAGGGCTAGCGGGCCCCACCGGGGAGCTGTTTTTT. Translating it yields CASSLGLAGPTGELFF.

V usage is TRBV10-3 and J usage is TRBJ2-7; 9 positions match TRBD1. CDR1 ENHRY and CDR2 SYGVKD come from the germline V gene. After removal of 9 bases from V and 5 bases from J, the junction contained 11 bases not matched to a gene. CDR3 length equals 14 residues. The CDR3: CAIRPEGQGNEQYF. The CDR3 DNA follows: TGTGCCATTCGGCCTGAGGGACAGGGTAACGAGCAGTACTTC.

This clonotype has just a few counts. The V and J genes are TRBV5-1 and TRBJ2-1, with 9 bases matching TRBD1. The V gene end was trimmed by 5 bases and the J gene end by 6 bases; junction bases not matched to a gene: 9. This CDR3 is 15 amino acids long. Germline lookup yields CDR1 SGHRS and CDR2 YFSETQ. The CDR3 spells CASRPAGTGSNEQFF. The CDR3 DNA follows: TGCGCCAGCAGACCGGCGGGGACAGGGTCCAATGAGCAGTTCTTC.

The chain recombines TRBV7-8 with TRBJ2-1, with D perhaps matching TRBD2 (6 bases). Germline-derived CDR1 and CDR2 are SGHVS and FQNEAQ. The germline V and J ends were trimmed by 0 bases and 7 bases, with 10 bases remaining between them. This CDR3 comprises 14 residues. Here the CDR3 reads CASSLALTRNEQFF. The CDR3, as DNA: TGTGCCAGCAGCTTAGCCCTGACTAGAAATGAGCAGTTCTTC. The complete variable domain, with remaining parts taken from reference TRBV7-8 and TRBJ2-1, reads GAGVSQSPRYKVAKRGQDVALRCDPISGHVSLFWYQQALGQGPEFLTYFQNEAQLDKSGLPSDRFFAERPEGSVSTLKIQRTQQEDSAVYLCASSLALTRNEQFFGPGTRLTVL.

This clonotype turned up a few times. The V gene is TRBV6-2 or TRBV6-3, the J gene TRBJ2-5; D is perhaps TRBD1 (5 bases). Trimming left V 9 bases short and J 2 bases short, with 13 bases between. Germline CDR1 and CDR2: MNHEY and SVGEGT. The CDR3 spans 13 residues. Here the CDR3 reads CASNQGIQETQYF. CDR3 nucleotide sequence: TGTGCCAGTAACCAGGGCATTCAAGAGACCCAGTACTTC.

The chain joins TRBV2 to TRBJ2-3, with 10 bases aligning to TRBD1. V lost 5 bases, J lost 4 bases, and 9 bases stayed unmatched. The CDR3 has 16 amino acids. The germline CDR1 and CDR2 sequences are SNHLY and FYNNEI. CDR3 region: CASSPKGQGIADTQYF. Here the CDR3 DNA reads TGTGCCAGCAGTCCCAAGGGACAGGGGATAGCAGATACGCAGTATTTT.

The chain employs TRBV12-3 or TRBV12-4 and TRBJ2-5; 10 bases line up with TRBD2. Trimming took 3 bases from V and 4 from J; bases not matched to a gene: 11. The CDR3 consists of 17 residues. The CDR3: CASSFQDRLAGAETQYF. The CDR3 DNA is TGTGCCAGCAGTTTTCAGGATCGGCTAGCGGGAGCAGAGACCCAGTACTTC.

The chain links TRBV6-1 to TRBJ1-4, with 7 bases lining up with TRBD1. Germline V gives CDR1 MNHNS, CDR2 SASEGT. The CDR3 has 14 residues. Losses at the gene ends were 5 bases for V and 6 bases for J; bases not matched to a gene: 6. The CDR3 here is CASSRQGTDEKLFF. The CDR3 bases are TGTGCCAGCAGTCGACAGGGTACGGATGAAAAACTGTTTTTT.

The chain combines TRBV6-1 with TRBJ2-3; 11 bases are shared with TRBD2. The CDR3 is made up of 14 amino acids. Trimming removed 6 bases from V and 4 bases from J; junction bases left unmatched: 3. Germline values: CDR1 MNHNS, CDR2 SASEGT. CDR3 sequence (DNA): TGTGCCAGCAGACCGGGACTAGCGGCAGATACGCAGTATTTT. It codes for CASRPGLAADTQYF.

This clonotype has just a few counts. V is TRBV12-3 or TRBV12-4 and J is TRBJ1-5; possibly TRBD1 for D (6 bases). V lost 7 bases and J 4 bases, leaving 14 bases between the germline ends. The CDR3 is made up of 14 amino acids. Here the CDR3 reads CASTQGQLNQPQHF. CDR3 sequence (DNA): TGTGCCAGCACGCAGGGGCAGCTTAATCAGCCCCAGCATTTT.

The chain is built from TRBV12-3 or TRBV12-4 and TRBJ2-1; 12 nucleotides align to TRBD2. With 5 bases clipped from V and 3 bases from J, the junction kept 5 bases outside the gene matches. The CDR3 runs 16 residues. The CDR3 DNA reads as TGTGCCAGCAGTCCACGGACTAGCGGGATCTACAATGAGCAGTTCTTC. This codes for CASSPRTSGIYNEQFF.

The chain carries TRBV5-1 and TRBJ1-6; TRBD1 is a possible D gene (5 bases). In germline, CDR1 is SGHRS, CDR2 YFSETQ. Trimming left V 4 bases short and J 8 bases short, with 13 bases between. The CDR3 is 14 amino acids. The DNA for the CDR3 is TGCGCCAGCAGCCGCCAAATGACAGATTCACCCCTCCACTTT. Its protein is CASSRQMTDSPLHF.

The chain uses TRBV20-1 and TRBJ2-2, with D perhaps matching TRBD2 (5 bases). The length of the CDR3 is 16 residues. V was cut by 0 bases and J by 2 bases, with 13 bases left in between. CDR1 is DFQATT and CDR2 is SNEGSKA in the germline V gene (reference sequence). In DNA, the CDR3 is TGCAGTGCTAGAGATAAAGGGCTAGCTAACACCGGGGAGCTGTTTTTT. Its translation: CSARDKGLANTGELFF.

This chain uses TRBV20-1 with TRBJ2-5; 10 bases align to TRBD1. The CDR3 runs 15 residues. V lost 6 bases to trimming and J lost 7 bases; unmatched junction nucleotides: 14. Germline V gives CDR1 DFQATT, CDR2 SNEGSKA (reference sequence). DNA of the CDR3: TGCAGTGCCAACTTGGGACAGGGGCGGTGGTCGACCCAGTACTTC. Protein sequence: CSANLGQGRWSTQYF.

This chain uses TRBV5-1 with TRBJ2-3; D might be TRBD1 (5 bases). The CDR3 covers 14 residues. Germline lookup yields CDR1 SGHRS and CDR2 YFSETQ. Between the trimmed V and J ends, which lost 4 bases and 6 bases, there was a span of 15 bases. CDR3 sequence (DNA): TGCGCCAGCAGCCCCCGGACAACGCCGGATACGCAGTATTTT. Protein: CASSPRTTPDTQYF.

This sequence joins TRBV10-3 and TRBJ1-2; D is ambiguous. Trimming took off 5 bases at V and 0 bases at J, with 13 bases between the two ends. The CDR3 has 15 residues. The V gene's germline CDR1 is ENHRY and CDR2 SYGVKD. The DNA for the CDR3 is TGTGCCATCAGTTTCGCTAAAGGGACTAACTATGGCTACACCTTC. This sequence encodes CAISFAKGTNYGYTF.

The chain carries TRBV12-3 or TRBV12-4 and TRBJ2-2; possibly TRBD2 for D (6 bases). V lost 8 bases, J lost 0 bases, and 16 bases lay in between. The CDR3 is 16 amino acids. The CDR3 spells CASSPGRQPNTGELFF. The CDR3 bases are TGTGCCAGCTCTCCTGGGAGGCAGCCGAACACCGGGGAGCTGTTTTTT.